The clone carrying this T cell receptor (beta chain) is a singleton in its sample. Its antigen is as yet unknown. The donors belonged to the roughly 110-subject validation cohort, separate from the approximately 700-subject first cohort. The entry originates in a study of cytomegalovirus exposure and HLA in healthy donors. Study summary: It was reported in a later analysis that the same platform had been used for the 120 or so validation repertoires as for the 550 to 750 first-cohort repertoires. Findings and limits, study-wide: Fewer than 200 TCR beta chains were listed as cytomegalovirus-associated. Across donors, most TCRs were seen rarely, yet some public ones were widespread.

Trimming took 1 base from V and 4 from J; bases not matched to a gene: 2. This CDR3 contains 16 residues. CDR1 is SGHTA and CDR2 is FQGNSA in the germline V gene. Clones were read by immunoSEQ multiplex PCR, and TCRdb kept only the in-frame ones, dropping some. The top ten clones hold 1% to 1.5% of a sample with under 75,000 clones, 90% to 97% of them seen once. This receptor was identified in a woman younger than 30 in good health and CMV-seronegative. The J gene is TRBJ2-1, the V gene TRBV7-2, with TRBD2 matching over 12 bases. Sequencing input: PBMCs. The CDR3 coding sequence is TGTGCCAGCAGCTTAGTAGGGACTAGCGGGTACAATGAGCAGTTCTTC. Protein sequence: CASSLVGTSGYNEQFF.